The rows below give T cell receptor beta chains drawn from one sample of a study of blood T cell repertoires in COVID-19. Only in-frame clones appear in the TCRdb table, and some are missing; sequencing was by immunoSEQ multiplex PCR. Of about 260,000 clones listed, about 90% were seen once; the top ten hold about 1.6%. The sequenced sample consisted of peripheral blood. The receptors originated from a woman between 40 and 50 years old who had recovered from COVID-19. The CDR3 runs from the conserved cysteine through the conserved F or W. The D gene is left open where the match is weak. Size is omitted from some rows. Given values are once, few, many or a class for expanded clones.

TGTGCCAGCAGCTTAGTGGGCCCTACCCGCACAGTGGGGCAGTATTTT CASSLVGPTRTVGQYF TRBJ2-3 TRBV7-8 - -
TGTGCCAGCAGCCGAAGCGGGGGGACAGATACGCAGTATTTT CASSRSGGTDTQYF TRBJ2-3 TRBV3-1/TRBV3-2 TRBD2 -
TGTGCCAGTAGTATAGAGGGTACAGGCCGTGGGGGCTACACCTTC CASSIEGTGRGGYTF TRBJ1-2 TRBV19 - -
TGTGCTAGTGGTTTGGGACAGGCCGATAATGAAAAACTGTTTTTT CASGLGQADNEKLFF TRBJ1-4 TRBV12-5 - -
TGTGCCAGCAGCTTAATGCCGGGACAGGGAGGAGGTTCACCCCTCCACTTT CASSLMPGQGGGSPLHF TRBJ1-6 TRBV7-2 TRBD1 -
TGCGCCAGCAGCTTGGTAGGGACGGCGGGATCCGGGGAGCTGTTTTTT CASSLVGTAGSGELFF TRBJ2-2 TRBV5-1 - -
TGTGCCTGGAGTGACAGGTTCAATCAGCCCCAGCATTTT CAWSDRFNQPQHF TRBJ1-5 TRBV30 - -
TGTGCCAGCAGCGTAGCTCCCTCGACAGGTGCCTACGAGCAGTACTTC CASSVAPSTGAYEQYF TRBJ2-7 TRBV9 - -
TGTGCCAGCAGCCTGGGACAGATGAACACTGAAGCTTTCTTT CASSLGQMNTEAFF TRBJ1-1 TRBV7-8 TRBD1 -
TGCGCCAGCAGCCTAATCGGACAGGGGGCTAACAATGAGCAGTTCTTC CASSLIGQGANNEQFF TRBJ2-1 TRBV5-1 TRBD1 -
TGCGCCAGCAGCGCAAGACCGACTGAGGTAACCGGGGAGCTGTTTTTT CASSARPTEVTGELFF TRBJ2-2 TRBV5-1 - -
TGTGCCAGCAGCGTAAGGGGCGACCCCTACACCGGGGAGCTGTTTTTT CASSVRGDPYTGELFF TRBJ2-2 TRBV9 - once
TGTGCCAGCAGCTTAGCGTTCGGGGGGTGGGAAGACACTGAAGCTTTCTTT CASSLAFGGWEDTEAFF TRBJ1-1 TRBV7-6 - -
TGTGCCAGCAGCTTGGCGGGGGACCAGTATAGCAATCAGCCCCAGCATTTT CASSLAGDQYSNQPQHF TRBJ1-5 TRBV5-5 - -
TGTGCCAGCTCACCACGGGCAGGGCAATCCTACAATGAGCAGTTCTTC CASSPRAGQSYNEQFF TRBJ2-1 TRBV18 - -
TGTGCCAGCAGACCGCAGGGTCTTGGTGAGCAGTACTTC CASRPQGLGEQYF TRBJ2-7 TRBV12-3/TRBV12-4 - -
TGTGCCTGGAGTGTACGAAGGGGGTCGAACACCGGGGAGCTGTTTTTT CAWSVRRGSNTGELFF TRBJ2-2 TRBV30 - -
TGTGCCAGCAGTGAGATCGGGGTGAACACTGAAGCTTTCTTT CASSEIGVNTEAFF TRBJ1-1 TRBV25-1 - -
TGCGCCAGTACCCCCCGGGGGGACAGGGTCCAGAAAAGCAATCAGCCCCAGCATTTT CASTPRGDRVQKSNQPQHF TRBJ1-5 TRBV23-1 TRBD1 -
TGTGCCAGCAGCACAGCGGTTAACCCGTACAATGAGCAGTTCTTC CASSTAVNPYNEQFF TRBJ2-1 TRBV7-2 - -
TGTGCCAGCAGCCAAACGCCAGGGGCAGTAGCTAACTATGGCTACACCTTC CASSQTPGAVANYGYTF TRBJ1-2 TRBV3-1/TRBV3-2 - -
TGCAGCGTTGCGGGACAGGGGGAGGCCTACGAGCAGTACTTC CSVAGQGEAYEQYF TRBJ2-7 TRBV29-1 TRBD1 -
TGTGCCAGCAGCTCGACGGGGAGCTCTGGAAACACCATATATTTT CASSSTGSSGNTIYF TRBJ1-3 TRBV5-6 - -
TGTGCCAGCAGCTTGGCCGGTTTTCGGGAGGGGGCTTACGAGCAGTACTTC CASSLAGFREGAYEQYF TRBJ2-7 TRBV5-6 - -
TGTGCCAGTAGTCCGGACAGGGGGATAGATACGCAGTATTTT CASSPDRGIDTQYF TRBJ2-3 TRBV19 TRBD1 -
TGTGCCTGGAGTGTAGGCGGTTACGAGCAGTACTTC CAWSVGGYEQYF TRBJ2-7 TRBV30 - -
TGTGCCACCAAAGGAGTCTGGGATCAGCCCCAGCATTTT CATKGVWDQPQHF TRBJ1-5 TRBV28 - -
TGTGCCAGTAGTATAGGCCCGGGACAGGGGCCCACTGAAGCTTTCTTT CASSIGPGQGPTEAFF TRBJ1-1 TRBV19 TRBD1 -
TGTGCCAGCAGCTTCTCTAGCGGGGCCTATGAGCAGTTCTTC CASSFSSGAYEQFF TRBJ2-1 TRBV7-3 TRBD2 -
TGTGCCAGCAGTGACAGGGGGCCCCTGAACACTGAAGCTTTCTTT CASSDRGPLNTEAFF TRBJ1-1 TRBV2 TRBD1 once
TGTGCCAGCAGTCCGGGACAGAAAACTGAAGCTTTCTTT CASSPGQKTEAFF TRBJ1-1 TRBV6-5 TRBD1 -
TGCGCCAGCAAGAAGGGGATGGCTAATGAAAAACTGTTTTTT CASKKGMANEKLFF TRBJ1-4 TRBV5-1 - once
TGTGCCAGCAGGCCGCCGGACAGGGCCTATTCCTACGAGCAGTACTTC CASRPPDRAYSYEQYF TRBJ2-7 TRBV2 TRBD1 -
TGCGCCAGCAGCTACCGGGACAGCCAAGAGACCCAGTACTTC CASSYRDSQETQYF TRBJ2-5 TRBV5-1 TRBD1 -
TGTGCCAGTAGTACGCCGGGACAGCACACCGGGGAGCTGTTTTTT CASSTPGQHTGELFF TRBJ2-2 TRBV19 TRBD1 few
TGTGCCAGCAGCCCCCGCGGGACTCCGAACACCGGGGAGCTGTTTTTT CASSPRGTPNTGELFF TRBJ2-2 TRBV9 - -